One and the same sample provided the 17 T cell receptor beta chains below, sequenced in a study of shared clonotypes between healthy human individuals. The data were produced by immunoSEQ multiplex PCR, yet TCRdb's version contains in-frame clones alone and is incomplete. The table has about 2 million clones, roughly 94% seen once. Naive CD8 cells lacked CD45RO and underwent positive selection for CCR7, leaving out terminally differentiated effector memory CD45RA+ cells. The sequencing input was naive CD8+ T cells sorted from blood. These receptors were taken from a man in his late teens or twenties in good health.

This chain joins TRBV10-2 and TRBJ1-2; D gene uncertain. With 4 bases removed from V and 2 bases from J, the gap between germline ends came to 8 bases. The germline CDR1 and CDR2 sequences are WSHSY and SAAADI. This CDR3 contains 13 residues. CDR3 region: CASSVVLNYGYTF. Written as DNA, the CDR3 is TGCGCCAGCAGTGTTGTACTAAACTATGGCTACACCTTC.

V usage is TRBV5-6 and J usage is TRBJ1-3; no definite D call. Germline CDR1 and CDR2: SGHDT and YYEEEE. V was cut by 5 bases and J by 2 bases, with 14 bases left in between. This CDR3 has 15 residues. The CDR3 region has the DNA TGTGCCAGCAGTCCGGGCGGCGGTCCTGGAAACACCATATATTTT. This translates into CASSPGGGPGNTIYF.

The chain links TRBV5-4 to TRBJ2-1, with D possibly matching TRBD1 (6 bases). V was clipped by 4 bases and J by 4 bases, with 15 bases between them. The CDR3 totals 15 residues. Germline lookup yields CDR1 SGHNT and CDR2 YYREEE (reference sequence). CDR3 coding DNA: TGTGCCAGCAGCCCGACAGGTACGGTATACAATGAGCAGTTCTTC. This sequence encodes CASSPTGTVYNEQFF.

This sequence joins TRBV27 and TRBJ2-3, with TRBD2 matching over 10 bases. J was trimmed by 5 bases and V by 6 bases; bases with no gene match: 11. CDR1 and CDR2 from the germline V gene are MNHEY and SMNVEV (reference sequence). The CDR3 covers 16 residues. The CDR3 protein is CASSQLIAGGLDTQYF. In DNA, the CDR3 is TGTGCCAGCAGCCAATTAATAGCGGGAGGACTAGATACGCAGTATTTT.

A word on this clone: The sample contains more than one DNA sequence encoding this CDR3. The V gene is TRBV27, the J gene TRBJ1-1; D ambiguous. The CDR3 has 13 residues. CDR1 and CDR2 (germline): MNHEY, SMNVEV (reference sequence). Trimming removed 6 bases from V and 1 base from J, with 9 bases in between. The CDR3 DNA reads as TGTGCCAGCAGCCCAGGCAGGAACACTGAAGCTTTCTTT. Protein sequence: CASSPGRNTEAFF.

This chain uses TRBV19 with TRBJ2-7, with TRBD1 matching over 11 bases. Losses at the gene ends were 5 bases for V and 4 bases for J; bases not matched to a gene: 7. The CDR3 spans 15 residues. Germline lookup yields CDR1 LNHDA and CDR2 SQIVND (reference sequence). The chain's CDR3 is CASSWGTGGKYEQYF. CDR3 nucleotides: TGTGCCAGTAGTTGGGGGACAGGGGGGAAGTACGAGCAGTACTTC.

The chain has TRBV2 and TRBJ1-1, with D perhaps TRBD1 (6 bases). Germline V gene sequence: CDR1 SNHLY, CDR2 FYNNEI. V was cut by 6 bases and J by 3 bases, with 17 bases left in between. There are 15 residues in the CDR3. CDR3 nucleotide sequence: TGTGCCAGCAGACTCCAAGGGGGAGGGTACACTGAAGCTTTCTTT. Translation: CASRLQGGGYTEAFF.

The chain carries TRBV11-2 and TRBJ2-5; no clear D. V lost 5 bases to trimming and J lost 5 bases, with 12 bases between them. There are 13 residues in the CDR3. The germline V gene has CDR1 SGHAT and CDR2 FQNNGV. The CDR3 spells CASSLPPRETQYF. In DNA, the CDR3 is TGTGCCAGCAGCCTTCCGCCCCGGGAGACCCAGTACTTC.

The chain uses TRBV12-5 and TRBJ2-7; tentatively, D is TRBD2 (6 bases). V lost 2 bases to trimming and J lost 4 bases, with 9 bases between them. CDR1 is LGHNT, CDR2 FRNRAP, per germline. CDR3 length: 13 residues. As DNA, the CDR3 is TGTGCTAGTGGTTTGACAGGAGGGTACGAGCAGTACTTC. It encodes CASGLTGGYEQYF. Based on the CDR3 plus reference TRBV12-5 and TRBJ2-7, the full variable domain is DARVTQTPRHKVTEMGQEVTMRCQPILGHNTVFWYRQTMMQGLELLAYFRNRAPLDDSGMPKDRFSAEMPDATLATLKIQPSEPRDSAVYFCASGLTGGYEQYFGPGTRLTVT.

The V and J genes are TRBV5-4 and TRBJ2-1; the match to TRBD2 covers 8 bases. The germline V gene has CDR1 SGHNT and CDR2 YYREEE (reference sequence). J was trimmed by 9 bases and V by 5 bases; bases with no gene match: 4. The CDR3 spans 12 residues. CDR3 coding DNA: TGTGCCAGCAGTCACGCGGGGGGTGAGCAGTTCTTC. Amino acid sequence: CASSHAGGEQFF.

CDR3 protein: CASRTGGAAGELFF. CDR3 bases: TGTGCCAGCAGGACAGGGGGCGCGGCCGGGGAGCTGTTTTTT. The chain carries TRBV27 and TRBJ2-2, with 10 bases lining up with TRBD1. The germline gives CDR1 MNHEY, CDR2 SMNVEV (reference sequence). Unmatched junction bases numbered 4, after V lost 6 bases and J lost 6 bases. The CDR3 sequence is 14 residues long.

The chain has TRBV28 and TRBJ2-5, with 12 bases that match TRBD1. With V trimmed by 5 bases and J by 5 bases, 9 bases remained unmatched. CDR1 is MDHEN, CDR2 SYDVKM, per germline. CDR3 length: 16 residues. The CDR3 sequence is CASSTGQGASIETQYF. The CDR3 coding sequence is TGTGCCAGCAGTACGGGACAGGGGGCTTCTATTGAGACCCAGTACTTC.

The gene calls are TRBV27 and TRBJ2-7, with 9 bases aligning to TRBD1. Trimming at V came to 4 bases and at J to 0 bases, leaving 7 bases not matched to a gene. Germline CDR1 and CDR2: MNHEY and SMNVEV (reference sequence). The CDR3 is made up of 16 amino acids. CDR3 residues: CASSSPTGGYSYEQYF. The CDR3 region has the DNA TGTGCCAGCAGTTCGCCGACAGGGGGGTACTCCTACGAGCAGTACTTC.

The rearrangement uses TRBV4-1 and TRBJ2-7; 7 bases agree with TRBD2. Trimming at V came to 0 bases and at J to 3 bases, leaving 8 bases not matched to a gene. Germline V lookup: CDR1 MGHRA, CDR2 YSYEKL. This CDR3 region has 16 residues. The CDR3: CASSQELWGGNYEQYF. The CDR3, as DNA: TGCGCCAGCAGCCAAGAACTCTGGGGGGGAAACTACGAGCAGTACTTC.

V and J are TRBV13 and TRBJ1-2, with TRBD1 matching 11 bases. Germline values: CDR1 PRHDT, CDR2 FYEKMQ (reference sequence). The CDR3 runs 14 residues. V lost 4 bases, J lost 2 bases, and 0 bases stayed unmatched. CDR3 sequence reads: CASSWDRGNYGYTF. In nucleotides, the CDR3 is TGTGCCAGCAGCTGGGACAGGGGGAACTATGGCTACACCTTC. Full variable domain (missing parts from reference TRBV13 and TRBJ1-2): AAGVIQSPRHLIKEKRETATLKCYPIPRHDTVYWYQQGPGQDPQFLISFYEKMQSDKGSIPDRFSAQQFSDYHSELNMSSLELGDSALYFCASSWDRGNYGYTFGSGTRLTVV.

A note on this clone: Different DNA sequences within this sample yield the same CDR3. The CDR3 coding sequence is TGTGCCAGCTCACCACCGGCAGGGGGGAACACTGAAGCTTTCTTT. Translating gives CASSPPAGGNTEAFF. The chain joins TRBV18 to TRBJ1-1, with TRBD1 identical over 7 bases. Germline V gives CDR1 KGHSH, CDR2 LQKENI. This CDR3 contains 15 residues. The ends lost 0 bases at V and 1 base at J; junction bases unmatched: 2.

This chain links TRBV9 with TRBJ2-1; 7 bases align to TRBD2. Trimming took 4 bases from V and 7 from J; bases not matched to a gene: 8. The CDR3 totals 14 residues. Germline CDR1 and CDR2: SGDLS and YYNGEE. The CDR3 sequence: CASSSGLDFNEQFF. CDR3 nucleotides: TGTGCCAGCAGCTCAGGACTAGATTTTAATGAGCAGTTCTTC.